The 22 T cell receptor beta chains in this list originate from one sample, sequenced in a study of Graves' ophthalmopathy and Graves' hyperthyroidism. The sequenced template was RNA, covering the TCR beta CDR3 region. After a first-round RT-PCR with HTBI primers, a second-round multiplex PCR was run. TCRdb reprocessed the multiplex PCR reads with MiXCR, giving one entry per CDR3 protein. The repertoire holds roughly 1.1 million distinct CDR3 sequences, with about 40% as singletons. The sequencing input was peripheral blood or thyroid tissue (not recorded which). Receptors were obtained from an adult man with Graves' hyperthyroidism.

Turning to this clonotype: A single base separates this from a much larger clone, so it may be a read error. The gene calls are TRBV7-2 and TRBJ1-1; no reliable D call. The CDR3 extends over 16 amino acids. Germline CDR1 reads SGHTA; CDR2 reads FQGNSA. CDR3 protein: CASSLAVQLLLTEASF. In nucleotides, the CDR3 is TGTGCCAGCAGCTTGGCCGTGCAGCTACTTCTCACTGAAGCTTCCTTT.

This clonotype was seen repeatedly, ten times or more. V and J are TRBV10-3 and TRBJ1-1; 8 positions match TRBD1. Looked up from germline, CDR1 is ENHRY and CDR2 is SYGVKD. The CDR3 has 14 residues. Trimming took 7 bases from V and 3 from J; bases not matched to a gene: 7. The CDR3 protein is CAIKLTGGYTEAFF. The CDR3 DNA follows: TGTGCCATCAAGCTAACAGGGGGTTACACTGAAGCTTTCTTT.

V and J are TRBV20-1 and TRBJ1-2, with D possibly being TRBD1 (5 bases). Trimming took off 3 bases at V and 4 bases at J, with 15 bases between the two ends. CDR1 and CDR2 from the germline V gene are DFQATT and SNEGSKA (reference sequence). The CDR3 loop spans 14 amino acids. The CDR3 spells CSASGSDSVYGYTF. The CDR3 DNA is TGCAGTGCTAGCGGGAGCGACAGTGTCTATGGCTACACCTTC.

The chain joins TRBV10-2 to TRBJ1-2, with D tentatively TRBD1 (6 bases). V lost 8 bases and J 6 bases, leaving 10 bases between the germline ends. CDR3 size: 11 residues. Per germline, CDR1 WSHSY and CDR2 SAAADI. This CDR3 is CASQGGDGYTF. The CDR3 DNA reads as TGCGCCAGCCAAGGGGGTGATGGCTACACCTTC.

The chain recombines TRBV20-1 with TRBJ1-4, with 7 bases that match TRBD1. The CDR3 extends over 15 amino acids. Unmatched junction bases numbered 13, after V lost 5 bases and J lost 7 bases. Germline V lookup: CDR1 DFQATT, CDR2 SNEGSKA (reference sequence). The CDR3, as DNA: TGCAGTGCTTCCAACCAGGGGGGAGTAGCTGAAAAACTGTTTTTT. Its protein is CSASNQGGVAEKLFF.

With respect to this clonotype: This may be a read error, as it is one base from a much larger clone. The CDR3 reads CASSDPGGRLGEQYF. The DNA of the CDR3 is TGTGCCAGCAGTGACCCCGGGGGAAGACTCGGCGAGCAGTACTTC. The chain uses TRBV6-5 and TRBJ2-7, with D possibly being TRBD2 (6 bases). V gave up 5 bases and J gave up 6 bases, with 20 bases separating them. The CDR3 is made up of 15 amino acids. The germline V gene has CDR1 MNHEY and CDR2 SVGAGI.

This clonotype showed up many times. The gene calls are TRBV10-1 and TRBJ1-5, with 7 bases identical to TRBD1. CDR3 length: 14 amino acids. J was trimmed by 7 bases and V by 7 bases; bases with no gene match: 10. CDR1 is WNHNN and CDR2 is SYGVQD in the germline V gene (reference sequence). CDR3 in amino acids: CASKGAGDSQPQHF. CDR3 coding DNA: TGCGCCAGCAAGGGGGCAGGGGATAGCCAGCCCCAGCATTTT.

This clonotype was observed a handful of times. The chain carries TRBV6-1 and TRBJ2-5, with D perhaps TRBD1 or TRBD2 (7 bases each). V was trimmed by 8 bases and J by 6 bases, leaving 19 bases between them. This CDR3 region has 14 residues. Germline CDR1 and CDR2: MNHNS and SASEGT. The CDR3 sequence is CASGITGEGKTQYF. The CDR3 DNA reads as TGTGCCAGCGGGATTACAGGGGAGGGTAAGACCCAGTACTTC.

The gene calls are TRBV6-6 and TRBJ2-5; 9 bases agree with TRBD1. The V gene's germline CDR1 is MNHNY and CDR2 SVGAGI (reference sequence). The CDR3 is 16 residues long. Trimming removed 0 bases from V and 5 bases from J; junction bases left unmatched: 7. The chain's CDR3 is CASSYSLGQGSETQYF. As DNA, the CDR3 is TGTGCCAGCAGTTACTCGCTGGGACAGGGATCGGAGACCCAGTACTTC.

V gene TRBV25-1 combines with J gene TRBJ1-6; 9 bases match TRBD1. V shed 6 bases and J 7 bases; nucleotides not matched to a gene: 7. Looked up from germline, CDR1 is MGHDK and CDR2 is SYGVNS. The CDR3 contains 15 residues. The CDR3 DNA is TGTGCCAGCAGGAGAGGGGACAGGGCAAATTCACCCCTCCACTTT. It translates to CASRRGDRANSPLHF.

A remark on this clonotype: This may arise from a read error, as a much more abundant clone is one base away. The chain employs TRBV4-3 and TRBJ1-2; a weak D match, TRBD1 (5 bases). Trimming stripped 3 bases from V and 2 bases from J, with 13 bases between. The germline V gene encodes CDR1 LGHNA and CDR2 YSLEER. The CDR3 sequence is 15 residues long. CDR3 in DNA: TGCGCCAGCAGCCACGCTCCGTGGACAAACTATGGCTACACCTTC. This codes for CASSHAPWTNYGYTF.

This clonotype was seen at least ten times. The chain has TRBV9 and TRBJ1-1; D call uncertain. There are 15 residues in the CDR3. The V gene's germline CDR1 is SGDLS and CDR2 YYNGEE. V was trimmed by 0 bases and J by 1 base, leaving 10 bases between them. CDR3 protein: CASSVDGGWNTEAFF. The CDR3 region has the DNA TGTGCCAGCAGCGTAGACGGAGGGTGGAACACTGAAGCTTTCTTT.

This clonotype was detected ten times or more. V gene TRBV2 combines with J gene TRBJ2-7; D is undetermined. Per germline, CDR1 SNHLY and CDR2 FYNNEI. Trimming took 6 bases from V and 7 from J, leaving 19 bases between them. This CDR3 has 14 residues. The CDR3: CASSPKEVTSEQYF. The CDR3 DNA sequence: TGTGCCAGCAGCCCCAAGGAAGTTACGAGTGAGCAGTACTTC.

The chain is built from TRBV3-1 and TRBJ2-6; D is perhaps TRBD1 or TRBD2 (5 bases each). V was cut by 1 base and J by 4 bases, with 17 bases left in between. This CDR3 comprises 18 residues. Germline lookup yields CDR1 LGHDT and CDR2 YNNKEL (reference sequence). The CDR3 DNA reads as TGTGCCAGCAGCCAAGCATGGTCGAGAGGGGCCGGGGCCAACGTCCTGACTTTC. Its protein is CASSQAWSRGAGANVLTF.

This clonotype was counted only a few times. V is TRBV19 and J is TRBJ1-1, with a possible D match to TRBD1 (5 bases). CDR1 and CDR2 (germline): LNHDA, SQIVND (reference sequence). The CDR3 is made up of 12 amino acids. The V gene lost 9 bases and the J gene lost 9 bases, with 17 bases spanning the gap. The CDR3, as DNA: TGTGCCAGCCGCAACCGAGGGGCCAAAGCTTTCTTT. This gives the protein CASRNRGAKAFF.

This chain uses TRBV29-1 with TRBJ1-2, with D uncertain. The CDR3 spans 11 residues. The germline V gene encodes CDR1 SQVTM and CDR2 ANQGSEA. V lost 1 base and J lost 6, with 6 bases in between. CDR3 sequence (DNA): TGCAGCGTTGAAGCTGGGGATGGCTACACCTTC. The encoded protein is CSVEAGDGYTF.

The chain carries TRBV6-2 or TRBV6-3 and TRBJ2-7, with 7 positions matching TRBD1. Trimming cost V 8 bases and J 2 bases; bases outside gene matches: 9. CDR1 is MNHEY, CDR2 SVGEGT, per germline. This CDR3 spans 14 amino acids. In DNA form, the CDR3 reads TGTGCCAGCCTACTCCGGGACAGACCCTACGAGCAGTACTTC. Translation gives CASLLRDRPYEQYF.

The sample holds many counts of this clonotype. This chain joins TRBV25-1 and TRBJ2-7, with 7 nucleotides matching TRBD1. This CDR3 has 16 amino acids. CDR1 is MGHDK and CDR2 is SYGVNS in the germline V gene. The junction had 10 bases not matched to a gene; V was cut back by 1 base and J by 4 bases. CDR3 nucleotides: TGTGCCAGCAGTGAATCGGGAAGACAGGGTTGGTACGAGCAGTACTTC. Translated, it gives CASSESGRQGWYEQYF.

The chain is built from TRBV7-1 and TRBJ1-3; 7 bases fit TRBD1. TRBV7-1 is noted as an ORF with a role that remains uncertain. This CDR3 region has 16 residues. Unmatched junction bases numbered 4, after V lost 0 bases and J lost 2 bases. The chain's CDR3 is CASSSARQGTGNTIYF. The CDR3 DNA reads TGTGCCAGCAGCTCAGCTAGACAGGGAACTGGAAACACCATATATTTT.

The gene calls are TRBV27 and TRBJ2-7, with a tentative D call TRBD1 (7 bases). This CDR3 has 15 amino acids. CDR1 MNHEY and CDR2 SMNVEV come from the germline V gene (reference sequence). The V and J ends lost 5 bases and 3 bases respectively, with 17 bases between them. In DNA, the CDR3 is TGTGCCAGCAGTATCCAGGGGGACTTTGTCTACGAGCAGTACTTC. Translated: CASSIQGDFVYEQYF.

This clonotype was detected only a few times. The CDR3 bases are TGTGCCAGTGCCCCTAGCGGGCACAGCTCCTACGAGCAGTACTTC. Its protein product is CASAPSGHSSYEQYF. The chain joins TRBV19 to TRBJ2-7, with 8 bases that match TRBD2. Germline V gene data show CDR1 as LNHDA and CDR2 as SQIVND (reference sequence). Trimming at V came to 8 bases and at J to 0 bases, leaving 9 bases not matched to a gene. This CDR3 comprises 15 residues.

This clonotype was observed at least ten times. V usage is TRBV6-6 and J usage is TRBJ1-3, with 7 bases identical to TRBD1. Trimming cost V 5 bases and J 2 bases; bases outside gene matches: 3. This CDR3 spans 14 amino acids. The germline V gene encodes CDR1 MNHNY and CDR2 SVGAGI (reference sequence). CDR3 protein: CASSRQGPGNTIYF. The CDR3 DNA reads TGTGCCAGCAGTAGACAGGGTCCTGGAAACACCATATATTTT.